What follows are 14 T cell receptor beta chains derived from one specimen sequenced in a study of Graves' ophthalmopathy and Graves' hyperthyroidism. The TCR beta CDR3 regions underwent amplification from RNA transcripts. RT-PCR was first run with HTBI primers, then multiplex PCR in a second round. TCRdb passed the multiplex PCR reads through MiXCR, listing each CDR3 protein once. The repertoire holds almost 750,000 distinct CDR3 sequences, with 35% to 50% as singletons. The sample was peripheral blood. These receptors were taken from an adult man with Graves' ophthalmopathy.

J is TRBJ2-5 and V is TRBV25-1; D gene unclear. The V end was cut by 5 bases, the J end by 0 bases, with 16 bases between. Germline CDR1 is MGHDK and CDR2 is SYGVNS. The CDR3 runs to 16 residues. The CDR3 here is CASSYLPKEYQETQYF. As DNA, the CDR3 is TGTGCCAGCAGTTACCTCCCGAAAGAGTACCAAGAGACCCAGTACTTC.

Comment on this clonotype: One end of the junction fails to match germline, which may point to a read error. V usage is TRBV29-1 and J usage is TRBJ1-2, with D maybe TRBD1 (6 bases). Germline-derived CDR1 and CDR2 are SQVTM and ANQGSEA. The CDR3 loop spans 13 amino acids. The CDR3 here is CSVEAGEDYGHTF. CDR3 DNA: TGCAGCGTTGAGGCAGGGGAGGACTATGGCCACACCTTC.

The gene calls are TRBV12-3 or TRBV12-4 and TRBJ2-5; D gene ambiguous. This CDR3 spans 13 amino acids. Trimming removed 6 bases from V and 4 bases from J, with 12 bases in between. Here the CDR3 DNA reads TGTGCCAGCAGCCGTCAGTGGGGAGAGACCCAGTACTTC. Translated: CASSRQWGETQYF.

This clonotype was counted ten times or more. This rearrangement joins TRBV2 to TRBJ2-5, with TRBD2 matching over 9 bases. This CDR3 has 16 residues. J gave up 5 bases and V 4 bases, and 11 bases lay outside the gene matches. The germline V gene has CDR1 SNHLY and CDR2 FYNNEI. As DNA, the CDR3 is TGTGCCAGCAGTGGCTCTCTCGCGGGGGGGCTTGAGACCCAGTACTTC. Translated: CASSGSLAGGLETQYF.

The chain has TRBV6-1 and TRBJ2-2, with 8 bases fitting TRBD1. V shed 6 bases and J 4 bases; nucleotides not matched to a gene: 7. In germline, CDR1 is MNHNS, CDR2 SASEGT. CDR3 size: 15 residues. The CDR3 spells CASRHRGMSTGELFF. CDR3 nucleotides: TGTGCCAGCAGACACAGGGGGATGAGCACCGGGGAGCTGTTTTTT.

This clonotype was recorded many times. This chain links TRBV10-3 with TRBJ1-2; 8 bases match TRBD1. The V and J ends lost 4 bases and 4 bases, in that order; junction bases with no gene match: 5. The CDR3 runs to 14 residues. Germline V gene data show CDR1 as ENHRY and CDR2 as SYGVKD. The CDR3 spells CAISATGGGYGYTF. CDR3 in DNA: TGTGCCATCAGTGCCACAGGGGGTGGCTATGGCTACACCTTC.

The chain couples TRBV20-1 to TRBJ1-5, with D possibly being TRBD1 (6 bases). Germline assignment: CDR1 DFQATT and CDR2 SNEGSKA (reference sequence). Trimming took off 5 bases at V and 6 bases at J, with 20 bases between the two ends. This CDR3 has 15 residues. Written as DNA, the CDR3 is TGCAGTGCTGGAAAGGGGGGGGCAGGGGCTCAGCCCCAGCATTTT. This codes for CSAGKGGAGAQPQHF.

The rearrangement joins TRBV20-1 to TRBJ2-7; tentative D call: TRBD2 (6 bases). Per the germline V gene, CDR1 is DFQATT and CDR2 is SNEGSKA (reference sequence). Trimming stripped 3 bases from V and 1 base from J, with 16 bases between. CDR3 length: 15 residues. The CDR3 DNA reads TGCAGTGCTAGGGCGGCGGCGGGATATTCCTACGAGCAGTACTTC. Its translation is CSARAAAGYSYEQYF.

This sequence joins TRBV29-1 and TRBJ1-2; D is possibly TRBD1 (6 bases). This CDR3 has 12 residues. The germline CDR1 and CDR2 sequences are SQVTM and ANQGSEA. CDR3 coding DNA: TGCACCCCTACGCCACAGGGTCAGGGCTACACCTTC. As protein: CTPTPQGQGYTF.

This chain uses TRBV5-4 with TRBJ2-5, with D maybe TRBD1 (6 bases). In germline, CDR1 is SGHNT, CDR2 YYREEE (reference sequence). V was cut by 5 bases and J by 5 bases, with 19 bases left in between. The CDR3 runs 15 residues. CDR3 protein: CASRAGQLLRETQYF. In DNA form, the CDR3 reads TGTGCCAGCAGAGCCGGACAGTTACTCCGGGAGACCCAGTACTTC.

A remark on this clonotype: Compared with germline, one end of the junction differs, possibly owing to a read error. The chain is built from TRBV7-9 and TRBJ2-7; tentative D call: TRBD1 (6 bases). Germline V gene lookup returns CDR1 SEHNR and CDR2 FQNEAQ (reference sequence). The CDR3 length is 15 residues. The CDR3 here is CASSLAPGTPREQYF. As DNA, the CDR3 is TGCGCCAGCAGCTTGGCACCAGGGACACCCAGGGAGCAGTACTTC.

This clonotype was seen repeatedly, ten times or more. The CDR3 DNA reads as TGTGCCAGTAGTATAGAAGGGACTAGCGGGAGTGGCGTCTACGAGCAGTACTTC. The encoded protein is CASSIEGTSGSGVYEQYF. The genes are TRBV19 and TRBJ2-7; 14 bases are shared with TRBD2. The germline V gene encodes CDR1 LNHDA and CDR2 SQIVND (reference sequence). This CDR3 comprises 18 residues. The V and J ends lost 0 bases and 3 bases, in that order; junction bases with no gene match: 7.

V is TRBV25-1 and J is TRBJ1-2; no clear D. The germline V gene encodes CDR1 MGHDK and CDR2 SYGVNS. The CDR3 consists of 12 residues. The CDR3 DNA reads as TGTGCTAGAGGGCACATTAACTATGGCTACACCTTC. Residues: CARGHINYGYTF.

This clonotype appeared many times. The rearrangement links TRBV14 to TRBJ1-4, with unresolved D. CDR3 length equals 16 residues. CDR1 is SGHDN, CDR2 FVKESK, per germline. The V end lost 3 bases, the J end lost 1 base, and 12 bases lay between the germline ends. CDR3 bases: TGTGCCAGCAGCCAGACCGCCTGGGAAACTAATGAAAAACTGTTTTTT. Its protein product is CASSQTAWETNEKLFF. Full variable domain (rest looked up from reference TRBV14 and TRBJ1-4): EAGVTQFPSHSVIEKGQTVTLRCDPISGHDNLYWYRRVMGKEIKFLLHFVKESKQDESGMPNNRFLAERTGGTYSTLKVQPAELEDSGVYFCASSQTAWETNEKLFFGSGTQLSVL.